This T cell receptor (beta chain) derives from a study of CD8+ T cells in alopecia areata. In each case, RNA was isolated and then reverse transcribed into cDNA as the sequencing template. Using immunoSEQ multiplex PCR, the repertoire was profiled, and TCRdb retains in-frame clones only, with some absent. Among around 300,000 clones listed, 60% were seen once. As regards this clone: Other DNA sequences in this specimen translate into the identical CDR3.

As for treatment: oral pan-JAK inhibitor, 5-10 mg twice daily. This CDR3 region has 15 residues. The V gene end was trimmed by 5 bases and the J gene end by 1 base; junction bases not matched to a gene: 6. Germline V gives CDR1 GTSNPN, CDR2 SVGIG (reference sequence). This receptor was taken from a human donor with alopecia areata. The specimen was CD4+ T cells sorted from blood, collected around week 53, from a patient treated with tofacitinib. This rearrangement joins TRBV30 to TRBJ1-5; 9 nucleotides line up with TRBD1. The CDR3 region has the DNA TGTGCCTGGGGGCCCGGGACAGGGAGCAATCAGCCCCAGCATTTT. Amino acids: CAWGPGTGSNQPQHF.